This T cell receptor beta chain emerged from a study of human T cells and chemical hapten exposure. The CDR3 is 14 amino acids. Germline V gives CDR1 LGHDT, CDR2 YNNKEL (reference sequence). With 2 bases removed from V and 0 bases from J, the gap between germline ends came to 8 bases. Time point defined: healthy volunteer bleed at 2 weeks. Total RNA extraction was carried out from unfractionated whole blood. MiXCR, applied by TCRdb to the RACE reads, yields one record per CDR3 protein. The sample includes about 130,000 distinct CDR3 sequences, around 8.3% seen only once; the top ten take approximately 2%.

Specimen: whole blood. The J gene is TRBJ2-7, the V gene TRBV3-1; no definite D call. This sequence originates from a male donor in good health. Some clones in this sample may be carry-over from other donors' samples. For the CDR3, the DNA is TGTGCCAGCAGCCAATTTTCCCTCTCCTACGAGCAGTACTTC. It yields the protein CASSQFSLSYEQYF.